This T cell receptor beta chain was captured by sequencing in a study of blood T cell repertoires in COVID-19. Study as a whole: Italy, Spain and the United States were the sources of the convalescent and acute COVID-19 samples. From T cells, B-cell-depleted T cells, or PBMCs came the material, which was cDNA or gDNA.

The CDR3 length is 16 residues. Per the germline V gene, CDR1 is SGHVS and CDR2 is FNYEAQ. V shed 1 base and J shed 3 bases, with 15 bases lying between them. As processed by the authors: Reference gene primers were amplified, and this amplification served to estimate nucleated cell counts. This table comes from immunoSEQ multiplex PCR, and its TCRdb copy is limited to in-frame clones, with some not included. From that table come the V and J calls and clone size; the DNA was used to work out D and trimming. The table has under 150,000 clones, over 75% seen once. The rearrangement joins TRBV7-6 to TRBJ1-2; D is perhaps TRBD1 (6 bases). Sequencing was done on a sample of peripheral blood. The sequence came from a human donor with active COVID-19. The donor label of this sample is uncertain. The DNA of the CDR3 is TGTGCCAGCAGCTTAGGCCGAGTGGCAGGGGACTATGGCTACACCTTC. Its translation: CASSLGRVAGDYGYTF.